Here is one T cell receptor (beta chain) with its context. Its antigen is not identified. Autoimmune disease history or systemic immunosuppression excluded patients. The sample originates from a study of OX40 agonist ivuxolimab in advanced cancers. In the study overall: People in dose escalation had one of these cancers: hepatocellular carcinoma, melanoma, renal cell or head and neck cancer.

Study results and limitations: Compared with CD4+, CD8+ T cells on average had more expanded clones. Relatively little clonal expansion, among the lowest observed, appeared in partial responders at 0.1-3.0 mg/kg.

Generated by immunoSEQ multiplex PCR, the TCRdb table keeps only in-frame clones and is missing some. The sample shows approximately 71,000 clones, 70% to 85% of them seen only once. The germline V gene encodes CDR1 MDHEN and CDR2 SYDVKM. After removal of 7 bases from V and 1 base from J, the junction contained 20 bases not matched to a gene. CDR3 length: 21 residues. The TCR comes from an adult with an advanced solid tumor such as melanoma, head and neck, liver or kidney cancer. The chain recombines TRBV28 with TRBJ2-2; 11 nucleotides align to TRBD2. This specimen consisted of CD4+ or CD8+ T cells sorted from blood, obtained in a trial of the OX40 agonist ivuxolimab. The CDR3 reads CASTAFRGPSGTSGNTGELFF. The CDR3 DNA follows: TGTGCCAGCACCGCTTTCCGAGGACCCTCCGGGACTAGCGGGAACACCGGGGAGCTGTTTTTT.